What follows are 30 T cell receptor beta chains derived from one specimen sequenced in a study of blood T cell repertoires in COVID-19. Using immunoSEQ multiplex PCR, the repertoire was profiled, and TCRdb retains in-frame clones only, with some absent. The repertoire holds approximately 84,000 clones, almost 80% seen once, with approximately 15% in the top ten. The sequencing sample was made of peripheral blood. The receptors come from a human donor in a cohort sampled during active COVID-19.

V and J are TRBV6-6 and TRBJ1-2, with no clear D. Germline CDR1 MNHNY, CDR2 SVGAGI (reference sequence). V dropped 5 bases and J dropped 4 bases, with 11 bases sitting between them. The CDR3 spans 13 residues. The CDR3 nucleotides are TGTGCCAGCAGTCAAGACGGAGTCTATGGCTACACCTTC. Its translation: CASSQDGVYGYTF.

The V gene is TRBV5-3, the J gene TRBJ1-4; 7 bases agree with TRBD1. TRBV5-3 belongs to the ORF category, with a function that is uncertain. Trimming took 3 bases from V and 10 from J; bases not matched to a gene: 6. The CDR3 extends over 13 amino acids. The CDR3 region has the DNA TGTGCCAGAAGCTCCGGGACAGAGAGAAAACTGTTTTTT. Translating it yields CARSSGTERKLFF.

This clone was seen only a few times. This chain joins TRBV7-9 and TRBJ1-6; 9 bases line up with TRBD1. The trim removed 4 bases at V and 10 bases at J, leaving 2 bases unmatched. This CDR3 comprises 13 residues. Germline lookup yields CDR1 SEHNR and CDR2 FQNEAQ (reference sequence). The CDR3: CASSSDRGSPLHF. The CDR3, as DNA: TGTGCCAGCAGCTCGGACAGGGGCTCACCCCTCCACTTT.

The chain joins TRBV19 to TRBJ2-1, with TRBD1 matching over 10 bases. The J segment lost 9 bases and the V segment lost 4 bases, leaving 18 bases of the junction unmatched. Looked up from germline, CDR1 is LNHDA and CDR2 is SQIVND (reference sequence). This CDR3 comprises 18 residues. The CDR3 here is CASSNKIRQGARFAEQFF. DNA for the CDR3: TGTGCCAGTAGTAATAAAATCCGACAGGGGGCCAGATTTGCTGAGCAGTTCTTC. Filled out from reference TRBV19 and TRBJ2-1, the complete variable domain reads DGGITQSPKYLFRKEGQNVTLSCEQNLNHDAMYWYRQDPGQGLRLIYYSQIVNDFQKGDIAEGYSVSREKKESFPLTVTSAQKNPTAFYLCASSNKIRQGARFAEQFFGPGTRLTVL.

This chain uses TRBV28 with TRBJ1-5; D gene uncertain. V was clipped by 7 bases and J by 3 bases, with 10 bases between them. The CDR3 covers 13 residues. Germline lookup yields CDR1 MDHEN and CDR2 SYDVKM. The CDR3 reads CASISVLNQPQHF. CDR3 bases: TGTGCCAGCATTTCGGTACTCAATCAGCCCCAGCATTTT.

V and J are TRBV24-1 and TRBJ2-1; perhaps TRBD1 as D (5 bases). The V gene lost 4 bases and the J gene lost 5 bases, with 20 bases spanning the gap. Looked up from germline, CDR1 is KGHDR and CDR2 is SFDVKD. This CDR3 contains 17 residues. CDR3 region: CATSDSPGLRSNNEQFF. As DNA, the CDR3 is TGTGCCACCAGTGACTCACCAGGGCTAAGGAGCAACAATGAGCAGTTCTTC.

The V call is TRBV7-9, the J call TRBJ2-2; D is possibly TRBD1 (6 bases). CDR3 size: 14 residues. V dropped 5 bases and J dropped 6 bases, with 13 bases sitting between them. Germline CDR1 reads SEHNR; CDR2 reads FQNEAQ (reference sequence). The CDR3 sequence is CASSRLQGSGELFF. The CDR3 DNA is TGTGCCAGCAGCCGGTTACAGGGATCCGGGGAGCTGTTTTTT.

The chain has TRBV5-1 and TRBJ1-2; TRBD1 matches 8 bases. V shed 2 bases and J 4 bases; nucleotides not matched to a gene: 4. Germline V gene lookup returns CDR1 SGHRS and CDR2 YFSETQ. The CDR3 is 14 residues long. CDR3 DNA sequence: TGCGCCAGCAGCTTACAGGGGGATCTCTATGGCTACACCTTC. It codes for CASSLQGDLYGYTF.

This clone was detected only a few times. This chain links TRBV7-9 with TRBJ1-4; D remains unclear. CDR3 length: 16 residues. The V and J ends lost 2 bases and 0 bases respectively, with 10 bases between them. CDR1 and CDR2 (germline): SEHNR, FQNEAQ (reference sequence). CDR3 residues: CASSLLSLATNEKLFF. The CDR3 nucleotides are TGTGCCAGCAGCTTACTGAGTTTGGCAACTAATGAAAAACTGTTTTTT. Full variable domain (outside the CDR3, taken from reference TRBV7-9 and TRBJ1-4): DTGVSQNPRHKITKRGQNVTFRCDPISEHNRLYWYRQTLGQGPEFLTYFQNEAQLEKSRLLSDRFSAERPKGSFSTLEIQRTEQGDSAMYLCASSLLSLATNEKLFFGSGTQLSVL.

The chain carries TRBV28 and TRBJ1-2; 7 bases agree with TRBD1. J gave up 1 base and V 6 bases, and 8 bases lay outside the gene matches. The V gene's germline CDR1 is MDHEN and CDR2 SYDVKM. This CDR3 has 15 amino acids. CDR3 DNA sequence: TGTGCCAGCAGCGGAGCCGACAGGGATAACTATGGCTACACCTTC. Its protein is CASSGADRDNYGYTF.

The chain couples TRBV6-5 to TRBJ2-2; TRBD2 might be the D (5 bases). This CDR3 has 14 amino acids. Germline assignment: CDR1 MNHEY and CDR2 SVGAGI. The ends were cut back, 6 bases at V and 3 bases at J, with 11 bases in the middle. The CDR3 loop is CASRSKEDTGELFF. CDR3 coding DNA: TGTGCCAGCAGGTCAAAGGAGGACACCGGGGAGCTGTTTTTT.

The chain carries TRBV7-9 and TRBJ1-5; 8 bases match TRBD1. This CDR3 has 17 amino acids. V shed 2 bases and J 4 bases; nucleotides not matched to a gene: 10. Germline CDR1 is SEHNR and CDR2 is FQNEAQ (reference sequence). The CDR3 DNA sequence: TGTGCCAGCAGCTTAACTTCCGGGACAGGATTTAATCAGCCCCAGCATTTT. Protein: CASSLTSGTGFNQPQHF.

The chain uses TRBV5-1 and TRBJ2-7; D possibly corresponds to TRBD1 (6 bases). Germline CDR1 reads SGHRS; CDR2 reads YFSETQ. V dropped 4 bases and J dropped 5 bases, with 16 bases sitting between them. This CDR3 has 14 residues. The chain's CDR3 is CASSPGQGKHEQYF. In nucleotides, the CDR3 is TGCGCCAGCAGCCCGGGGCAGGGGAAACACGAGCAGTACTTC.

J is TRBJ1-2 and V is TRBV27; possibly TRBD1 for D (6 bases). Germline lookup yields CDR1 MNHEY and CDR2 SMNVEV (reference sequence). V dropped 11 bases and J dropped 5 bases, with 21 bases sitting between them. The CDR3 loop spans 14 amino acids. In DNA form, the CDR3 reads TGTGCCGCCCGCGGGGCGGGGGCCGTTTATGGCTACACCTTC. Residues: CAARGAGAVYGYTF.

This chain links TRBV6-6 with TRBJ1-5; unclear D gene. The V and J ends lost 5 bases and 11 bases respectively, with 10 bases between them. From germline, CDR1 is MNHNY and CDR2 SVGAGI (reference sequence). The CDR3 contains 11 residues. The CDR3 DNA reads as TGTGCCAGCAGTCCCGGGAGGGCCCAGCATTTT. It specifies CASSPGRAQHF.

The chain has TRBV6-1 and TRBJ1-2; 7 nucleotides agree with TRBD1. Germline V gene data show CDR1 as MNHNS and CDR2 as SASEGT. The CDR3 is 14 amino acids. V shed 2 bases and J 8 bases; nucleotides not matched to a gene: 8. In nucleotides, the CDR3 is TGTGCCAGCAGTGAAAGCAGGGGGTCGGGCGGCTACACCTTC. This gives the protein CASSESRGSGGYTF.

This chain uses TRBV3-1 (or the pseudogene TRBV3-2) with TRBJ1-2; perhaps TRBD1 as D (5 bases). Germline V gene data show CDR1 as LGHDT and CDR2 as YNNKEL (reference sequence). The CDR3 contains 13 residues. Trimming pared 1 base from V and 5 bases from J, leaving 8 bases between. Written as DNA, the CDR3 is TGTGCCAGCAGCCAAGCGGGGGGGTATGGCTACACCTTC. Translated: CASSQAGGYGYTF.

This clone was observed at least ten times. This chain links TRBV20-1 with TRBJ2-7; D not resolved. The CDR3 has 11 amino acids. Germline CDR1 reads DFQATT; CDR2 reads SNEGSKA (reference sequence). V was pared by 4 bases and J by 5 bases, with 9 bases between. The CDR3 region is CSATILDEQYF. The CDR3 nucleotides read TGCAGTGCTACCATACTCGACGAGCAGTACTTC.

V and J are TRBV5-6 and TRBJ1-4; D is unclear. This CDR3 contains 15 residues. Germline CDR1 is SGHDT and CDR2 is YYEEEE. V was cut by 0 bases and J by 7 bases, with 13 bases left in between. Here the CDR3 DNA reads TGTGCCAGCAGCTTGGGAGGGCCCGCGGTTGAAAAACTGTTTTTT. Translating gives CASSLGGPAVEKLFF.

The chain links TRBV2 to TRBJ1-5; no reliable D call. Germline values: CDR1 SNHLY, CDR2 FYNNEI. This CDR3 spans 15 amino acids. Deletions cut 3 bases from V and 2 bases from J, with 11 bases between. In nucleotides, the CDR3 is TGTGCCAGCAGTGACAACGCAGGCGGCAATCAGCCCCAGCATTTT. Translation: CASSDNAGGNQPQHF.

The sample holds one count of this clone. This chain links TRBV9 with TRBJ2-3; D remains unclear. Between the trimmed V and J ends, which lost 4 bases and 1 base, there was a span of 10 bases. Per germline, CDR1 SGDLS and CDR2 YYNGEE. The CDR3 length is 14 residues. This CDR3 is CASSPNQGTDTQYF. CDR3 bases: TGTGCCAGCAGCCCCAACCAGGGCACAGATACGCAGTATTTT. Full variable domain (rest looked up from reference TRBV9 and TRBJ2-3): DSGVTQTPKHLITATGQRVTLRCSPRSGDLSVYWYQQSLDQGLQFLIQYYNGEERAKGNILERFSAQQFPDLHSELNLSSLELGDSALYFCASSPNQGTDTQYFGPGTRLTVL.

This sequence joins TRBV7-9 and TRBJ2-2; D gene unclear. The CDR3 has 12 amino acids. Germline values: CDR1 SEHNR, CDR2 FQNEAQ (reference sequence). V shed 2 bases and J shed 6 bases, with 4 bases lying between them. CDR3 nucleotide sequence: TGTGCCAGCAGCTTAACGGCCGGGGAGCTGTTTTTT. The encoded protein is CASSLTAGELFF.

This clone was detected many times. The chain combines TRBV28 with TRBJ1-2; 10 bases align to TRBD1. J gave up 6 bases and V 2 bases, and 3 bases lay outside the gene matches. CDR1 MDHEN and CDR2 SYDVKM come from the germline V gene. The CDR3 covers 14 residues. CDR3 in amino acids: CASSLGTGENGYTF. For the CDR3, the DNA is TGTGCCAGCAGTTTAGGGACAGGGGAGAATGGCTACACCTTC.

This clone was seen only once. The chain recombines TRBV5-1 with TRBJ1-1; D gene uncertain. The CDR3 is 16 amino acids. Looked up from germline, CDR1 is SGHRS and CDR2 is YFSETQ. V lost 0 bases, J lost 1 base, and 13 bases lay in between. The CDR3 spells CASSLDEGGPNTEAFF. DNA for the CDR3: TGCGCCAGCAGCTTGGACGAGGGCGGTCCGAACACTGAAGCTTTCTTT.

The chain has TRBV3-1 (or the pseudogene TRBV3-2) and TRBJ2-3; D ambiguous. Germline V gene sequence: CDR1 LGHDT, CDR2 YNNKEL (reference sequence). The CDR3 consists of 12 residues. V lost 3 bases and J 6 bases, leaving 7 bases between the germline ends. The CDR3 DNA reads TGTGCCAGCAGCCATTCAGGTGATACGCAGTATTTT. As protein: CASSHSGDTQYF.

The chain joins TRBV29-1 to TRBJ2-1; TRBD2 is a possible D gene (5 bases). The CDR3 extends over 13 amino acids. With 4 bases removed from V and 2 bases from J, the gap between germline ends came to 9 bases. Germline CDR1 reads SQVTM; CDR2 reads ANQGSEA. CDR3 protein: CSVGENAYNEQFF. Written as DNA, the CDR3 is TGCAGCGTTGGGGAGAACGCCTACAATGAGCAGTTCTTC.

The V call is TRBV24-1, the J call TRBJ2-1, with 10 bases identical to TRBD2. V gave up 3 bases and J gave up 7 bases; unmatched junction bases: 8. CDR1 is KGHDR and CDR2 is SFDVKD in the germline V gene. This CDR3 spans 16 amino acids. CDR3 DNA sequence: TGTGCCACCAGTGATAAGGTAGCGGGAGGTAGGAATGAGCAGTTCTTC. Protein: CATSDKVAGGRNEQFF.

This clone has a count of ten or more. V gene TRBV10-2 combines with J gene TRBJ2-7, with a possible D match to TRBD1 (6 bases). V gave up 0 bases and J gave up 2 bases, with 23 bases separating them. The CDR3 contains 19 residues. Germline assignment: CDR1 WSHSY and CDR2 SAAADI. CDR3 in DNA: TGCGCCAGCAGTGAGTCACGGTTGAGTACCGGGACATCTACCTACGAGCAGTACTTC. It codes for CASSESRLSTGTSTYEQYF.

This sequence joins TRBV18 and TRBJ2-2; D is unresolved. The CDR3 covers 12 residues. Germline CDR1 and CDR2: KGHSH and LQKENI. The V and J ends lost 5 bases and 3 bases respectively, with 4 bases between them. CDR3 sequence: CASSSYTGELFF. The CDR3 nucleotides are TGTGCCAGCTCATCCTACACCGGGGAGCTGTTTTTT.

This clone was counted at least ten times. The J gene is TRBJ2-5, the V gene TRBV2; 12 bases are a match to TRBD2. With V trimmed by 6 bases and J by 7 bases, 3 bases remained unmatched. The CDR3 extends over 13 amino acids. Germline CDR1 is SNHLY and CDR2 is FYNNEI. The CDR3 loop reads CASRRGLAGTQYF. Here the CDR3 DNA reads TGTGCCAGCAGGAGGGGACTAGCGGGGACCCAGTACTTC.